This T cell receptor beta chain was captured by sequencing in a study of T cells in Graves' hyperthyroidism and ophthalmopathy. Study results and limitations: For ophthalmopathy, model prediction preceded onset by a median 6.5 months. The blood repertoire included most of the expanded thyroid clonotypes above 0.001.

Researchers amplified the TCR beta CDR3 regions from RNA transcripts. The TCR CDR3 was amplified in a first-round RT-PCR using the HTBI primer set. One entry per CDR3 protein results from TCRdb running MiXCR on the multiplex PCR reads. The data show over 650,000 distinct CDR3 sequences, around 17% seen once. This CDR3 has 14 amino acids. J gave up 8 bases and V 4 bases, and 7 bases lay outside the gene matches. Germline V lookup: CDR1 MDHEN, CDR2 SYDVKM. In the case of this clonotype: Its antigen is undetermined.

Stable hyperthyroidism: no ophthalmopathy progression over 18 months of follow-up. The V gene is TRBV28, the J gene TRBJ1-4; 7 nucleotides match TRBD1. The source of this sequence is a young man with Graves' hyperthyroidism. Sequenced material: blood. For the CDR3, the DNA is TGTGCCAGCAGTTCCAGGGGGTTGGAGGAAAAACTGTTTTTT. Its translation is CASSSRGLEEKLFF.